This paragraph reports one TCR beta chain. The antigen is unknown. The protocol was immunoSEQ multiplex PCR, while the TCRdb copy is restricted to in-frame clones and leaves out a portion. The table includes just under 20,000 clones, roughly 84% detected once. CDR1 is SGHTA, CDR2 FQGTGA, per germline. Trimming shortened V by 1 base and J by 4 bases, and 11 bases separated the two germline ends. This CDR3 is built from 14 residues. This sample was included in a study of OX40 agonist ivuxolimab in advanced cancers. Across the whole study: Patients were treated with ivuxolimab, an agonistic anti-OX40 (CD134) antibody. Recorded diagnoses for dose-escalation patients were hepatocellular carcinoma, melanoma, renal cell or head and neck cancer. Findings of the study overall: Researchers did not establish what antigens the expanded peripheral T cells target.

The source of this sequence is an adult with an advanced solid tumor such as melanoma, head and neck, liver or kidney cancer. The chain uses TRBV7-3 and TRBJ2-7, with no clear D. The material was CD4+ or CD8+ T cells sorted from blood, obtained in a trial of the OX40 agonist ivuxolimab. DNA for the CDR3: TGTGCCAGCAGCTTAAGGGAACCGCCTTACGAGCAGTACTTC. Protein sequence: CASSLREPPYEQYF.